These T cell receptor beta chains were read from a single sample in a study of T cell responses to AZD1222 COVID-19 vaccine. Sequenced by immunoSEQ multiplex PCR; TCRdb stores in-frame clones only, minus some. The data hold about 110,000 clones, with about 87% observed a single time. The sample in question was peripheral blood, obtained 28 days after the second AZD1222 dose. The receptor set was obtained from an adult who received the AZD1222 COVID-19 vaccine. The CDR3 runs from the conserved cysteine through the conserved F or W. A D gene is named only where the DNA matches it firmly. The size entry is marked missing in some rows and otherwise reads once, few, many or a size class.

TRBV24-1	TRBJ2-1	TRBD2	-	TGTGCCACCAGTGATTTATCCGGACTAGCTGGTAATGAGCAGTTCTTC	CATSDLSGLAGNEQFF
TRBV24-1	TRBJ2-1	-	-	TGTGCCACCACCCACGGGGCATATGACAATGAGCAGTTCTTC	CATTHGAYDNEQFF
TRBV23-1	TRBJ2-1	-	-	TGCGCCAGCAGTCCCACACCCGGGACAAACAATGAGCAGTTCTTC	CASSPTPGTNNEQFF
TRBV5-6	TRBJ2-5	TRBD1	-	TGTGCCAGCAGCTTGACGACAGGGAAGGCCCAGTACTTC	CASSLTTGKAQYF
TRBV5-1	TRBJ1-2	TRBD1	few	TGCGCCAGCAGCTTGGCCGGGACAGGGGGCGGGTACACCTTC	CASSLAGTGGGYTF
TRBV30	TRBJ1-2	TRBD1	-	TGTGCCTGGAGTGTGAGGGGGCCGGGCTATGGCTACACCTTC	CAWSVRGPGYGYTF
TRBV24-1	TRBJ1-2	-	-	TGTGCCACCAGTGATACTGGGACGGCTCCATATGGCTACACCTTC	CATSDTGTAPYGYTF
TRBV7-2	TRBJ2-1	-	-	TGTGCCAGCAGCTTAGTTCTAAGGGGGTTCTCCTACAATGAGCAGTTCTTC	CASSLVLRGFSYNEQFF
TRBV27	TRBJ2-7	TRBD2	-	TGTGCCAGCAGTGGATTAGCGGGAGAGGCCTACGAGCAGTACTTC	CASSGLAGEAYEQYF
TRBV28	TRBJ2-7	TRBD2	once	TGTGCCAGCAGTTTATCCGCTAGCGGGAGGAGGAACGAGCAGTACTTC	CASSLSASGRRNEQYF
TRBV27	TRBJ2-3	TRBD2	-	TGTGCCAGCAGTTTCGGGCGAACTAGCGGGAGGTACCGAGGGGGCACAGATACGCAGTATTTT	CASSFGRTSGRYRGGTDTQYF
TRBV4-3	TRBJ1-6	TRBD1	-	TGCGCCAGCAGCCAAGAGCGTGGACAGGGTTCTTCACCCCTCCACTTT	CASSQERGQGSSPLHF
TRBV13	TRBJ1-2	-	-	TGTGCCAGCAGAGAACCAGATCCCCTACGCTACACCTTC	CASREPDPLRYTF
TRBV5-4	TRBJ2-3	-	-	TGTGCCAGCAGCTTGAGCCGGACAGCCATAGTCACAGATACGCAGTATTTT	CASSLSRTAIVTDTQYF
TRBV19	TRBJ2-3	-	-	TGTGCCAGTAGTATAGAGGTTCGGGGAAATACGCAGTATTTT	CASSIEVRGNTQYF
TRBV7-3	TRBJ1-2	-	few	TGTGCCAGCAGTCTACCTAGCCAACAAGGCTACACCTTC	CASSLPSQQGYTF
TRBV9	TRBJ2-3	-	-	TGTGCCAGCGACGATACGCAGTATTTT	CASDDTQYF
TRBV6-5	TRBJ2-7	-	-	TGTGCTGCCCAGGGGTCCTCCTACGAGCAGTACTTC	CAAQGSSYEQYF
TRBV24-1	TRBJ1-4	-	once	TGTGCCACCCCCCAGACGGGGGATGAAAAACTGTTTTTT	CATPQTGDEKLFF
TRBV19	TRBJ1-2	-	-	TGTGCCAGTAGTCTTTCGACTCTAGCTAACTATGGCTACACCTTC	CASSLSTLANYGYTF
TRBV12-3/TRBV12-4	TRBJ1-6	-	-	TGTGCCAGCAGTCCGGGGGAGTCACCCCTCCACTTT	CASSPGESPLHF
TRBV5-4	TRBJ1-2	TRBD1	-	TGTGCCAGCAGCGGAAACCAGGGGGCTGGCGGCTACACCTTC	CASSGNQGAGGYTF
TRBV4-3	TRBJ2-2	-	-	TGCGCCAGCAGCCAAGGCTGGGGGGTAGGGGAGCTGTTTTTT	CASSQGWGVGELFF
TRBV4-2	TRBJ2-7	TRBD2	once	TGTGCCAGCAGCGATAGCGGGAAAGAATCCTACGAGCAGTACTTC	CASSDSGKESYEQYF
TRBV19	TRBJ1-5	-	-	TGTGCCAGTAGTATTGAGGGCAAGCCCCAGCATTTT	CASSIEGKPQHF
TRBV5-5	TRBJ1-2	-	few	TGTGCCAGCAGCTTGAACCTTCTGGGGGGATTAATCTATGGCTACACCTTC	CASSLNLLGGLIYGYTF
TRBV4-2	TRBJ1-2	-	-	TGTGCCAGCAGCCAAGAGGGGGCAGGCTCTAACTATGGCTACACCTTC	CASSQEGAGSNYGYTF
TRBV19	TRBJ1-2	TRBD1	-	TGTGCCAGTACCCGGACAGGGCACGACTATGGCTACACCTTC	CASTRTGHDYGYTF
TRBV4-1	TRBJ1-2	-	-	TGCGCCAGCAAACACGTCACGCAGGACTATGGCTACACCTTC	CASKHVTQDYGYTF
TRBV29-1	TRBJ2-5	TRBD1	-	TGCAGCGCCGGACGACAGGGGGCGATGGAGACCCAGTACTTC	CSAGRQGAMETQYF
TRBV11-2	TRBJ2-2	-	-	TGTGCCAGCAGCCCGAGTAGGACCCTCACCGGGGAGCTGTTTTTT	CASSPSRTLTGELFF
TRBV5-6	TRBJ2-7	TRBD1	-	TGTGCCAGCAGCCTGGGGACAGGGCTCGAGCAGTACTTC	CASSLGTGLEQYF
TRBV18	TRBJ2-5	-	-	TGTGCCAGCTCACCGGTAAACCAACAAGAGACCCAGTACTTC	CASSPVNQQETQYF
TRBV6-2/TRBV6-3	TRBJ2-7	-	-	TGTGCCAGCAGTTTCCCTAGGGGGGTCTACGAGCAGTACTTC	CASSFPRGVYEQYF
TRBV2	TRBJ1-5	TRBD1	few	TGTGCCAGCAGTCAGACGACAGGGGATTGGAATCAGCCCCAGCATTTT	CASSQTTGDWNQPQHF
TRBV11-2	TRBJ2-1	TRBD2	-	TGTGCCAGCAGCTTAGGAGCGGGGCGGAATGAGCAGTTCTTC	CASSLGAGRNEQFF
TRBV11-2	TRBJ2-2	-	-	TGTGCCAGCAGCCCCCGAGGGGACCCGAGGACCGGGGAGCTGTTTTTT	CASSPRGDPRTGELFF
TRBV24-1	TRBJ2-7	-	-	TGTGCCACCAGTGACCCCGAAAGAGCCTACGAGCAGTACTTC	CATSDPERAYEQYF
TRBV2	TRBJ1-1	-	-	TGTGCCAGCAGTGATCTGGCCACTGAAGCTTTCTTT	CASSDLATEAFF
TRBV6-5	TRBJ1-2	-	-	TGTGCCAGCAGAGAGACAGGACTCGGTTATGGCTACACCTTC	CASRETGLGYGYTF
TRBV3-1/TRBV3-2	TRBJ2-1	-	-	TGTGCCAGCAGCCGCCTAAGGGATGAGCAGTTCTTC	CASSRLRDEQFF
TRBV12-2	TRBJ2-5	-	-	TGTGCAAGTCGCTTAGCGAGAGAGGGGCCAGAGACCCAGTACTTC	CASRLAREGPETQYF
TRBV5-1	TRBJ1-1	-	-	TGCGCCAGCAGCTTCCGGACCGGGAACACTGAAGCTTTCTTT	CASSFRTGNTEAFF
TRBV10-3	TRBJ2-1	TRBD1	-	TGTGCCTCCGCCGGGACAGGGGGCCCCAATGAGCAGTTCTTC	CASAGTGGPNEQFF
TRBV4-1	TRBJ1-3	TRBD1	-	TGCGCCAGCAGCCAAGAAGTGACAGGGGTCGGAAACACCATATATTTT	CASSQEVTGVGNTIYF
TRBV6-2/TRBV6-3	TRBJ1-2	-	-	TGTGCCAGCAGTTTCACGCCCGTGGGTAGCTGGATTGGCTACACCTTC	CASSFTPVGSWIGYTF
TRBV5-4	TRBJ1-2	TRBD1	-	TGTGCCAGCAGCCGGGACAGTACGAACTATGGCTACACCTTC	CASSRDSTNYGYTF
TRBV7-9	TRBJ2-2	-	-	TGTGCCAGCCCTGAGGGCAGTACGGACACCGGGGAGCTGTTTTTT	CASPEGSTDTGELFF